This T cell receptor (beta chain) comes out of a study of shared clonotypes between healthy human individuals. CD8 cells regarded as naive lacked CD45RO, were positively chosen for CCR7, and omitted terminally differentiated effector memory CD45RA+ cells. Recent acute infections and vaccinations were absent in the healthy HIV-negative adult donors. Whole-study findings and limits: Clonotypes which were not shared had lower generation probabilities than clonotypes that all four donors shared. Represented genetic and exposure-history diversity was restricted by having few donors.

Regarding this clone: Its antigen is currently unknown.

Execution of the assay was at deep level. Libraries were prepared by immunoSEQ multiplex PCR; TCRdb keeps only in-frame clonotypes and omits some of them. The repertoire holds around 2,000,000 clones, with 90% to 95% as singletons. Germline-derived CDR1 and CDR2 are LNHDA and SQIVND (reference sequence). Trimming left V 6 bases short and J 8 bases short, with 13 bases between. The CDR3 extends over 12 amino acids. The receptor's source is a man aged 18 to 35 in good health. Some clones in this sample may be carry-over from other donors' samples. V and J are TRBV19 and TRBJ1-2; D is uncertain. Sequencing was performed on naive CD8+ T cells from PBMCs. CDR3 sequence: CASRDGLRGYTF. The CDR3 nucleotides read TGTGCCAGTAGGGACGGCCTCAGGGGCTACACCTTC. The entire variable domain, with the rest obtained from reference TRBV19 and TRBJ1-2, is as follows: DGGITQSPKYLFRKEGQNVTLSCEQNLNHDAMYWYRQDPGQGLRLIYYSQIVNDFQKGDIAEGYSVSREKKESFPLTVTSAQKNPTAFYLCASRDGLRGYTFGSGTRLTVV.